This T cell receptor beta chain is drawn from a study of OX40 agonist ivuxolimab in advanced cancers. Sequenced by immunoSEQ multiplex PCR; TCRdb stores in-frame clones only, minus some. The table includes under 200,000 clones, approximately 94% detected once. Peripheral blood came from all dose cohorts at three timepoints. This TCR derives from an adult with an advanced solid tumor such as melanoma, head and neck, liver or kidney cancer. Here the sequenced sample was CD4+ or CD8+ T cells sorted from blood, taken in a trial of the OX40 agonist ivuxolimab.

The CDR3 region is CASKGLAATNTGELFF. CDR3 bases: TGTGCCAGCAAAGGACTAGCGGCTACGAACACCGGGGAGCTGTTTTTT. The chain combines TRBV5-5 with TRBJ2-2; 10 bases map to TRBD2. This CDR3 is 16 amino acids long. V was pared by 6 bases and J by 0 bases, with 5 bases of the junction left unmatched. Germline lookup yields CDR1 SGHKS and CDR2 YYEKEE (reference sequence).